This is a list of T cell receptor beta chains from one sample in a study of cytomegalovirus exposure and HLA in healthy donors. Libraries were prepared by immunoSEQ multiplex PCR; TCRdb keeps only in-frame clonotypes and omits some of them. The data show around 99,000 clones, about 85% seen once. Sequencing used PBMCs. These receptors originate from a man aged 25-45 years in good health and CMV-seronegative. The CDR3 runs from the conserved cysteine through the conserved F or W.

CDR3 length: 15
V gene: TRBV28
J gene: TRBJ2-7
CDR3 protein: CASSRQGGGKYEQYF

CDR3 length: 14
V gene: TRBV6-1
J gene: TRBJ1-1
CDR3 protein: CASSLGGPSTEAFF

CDR3 length: 14
V gene: TRBV4-1
J gene: TRBJ1-1
CDR3 protein: CASSQVRANTEAFF

CDR3 length: 15
V gene: TRBV7-2
J gene: TRBJ2-7
CDR3 protein: CASSPSSGAPYEQYF

CDR3 length: 15
V gene: TRBV19
J gene: TRBJ2-1
CDR3 protein: CASSIRGSSSNEQFF

CDR3 length: 16
V gene: TRBV18
J gene: TRBJ1-5
CDR3 protein: CASSPTTGGSNQPQHF

CDR3 length: 14
V gene: TRBV6-1
J gene: TRBJ1-2
CDR3 protein: CASSEATGSGGYTF

CDR3 length: 13
V gene: TRBV19
J gene: TRBJ1-1
CDR3 protein: CASRRGRDTEAFF

CDR3 length: 13
V gene: TRBV5-1
J gene: TRBJ1-2
CDR3 protein: CASSVSGYYGYTF

CDR3 length: 15
V gene: TRBV18
J gene: TRBJ2-1
CDR3 protein: CASSPVQGSLGEQFF

CDR3 length: 16
V gene: TRBV5-1
J gene: TRBJ1-6
CDR3 protein: CASSLGAGSDYSPLHF

CDR3 length: 15
V gene: TRBV18
J gene: TRBJ1-2
CDR3 protein: CASSPRTGLRYGYTF

CDR3 length: 14
V gene: TRBV5-4
J gene: TRBJ2-5
CDR3 protein: CASSSGTLQETQYF